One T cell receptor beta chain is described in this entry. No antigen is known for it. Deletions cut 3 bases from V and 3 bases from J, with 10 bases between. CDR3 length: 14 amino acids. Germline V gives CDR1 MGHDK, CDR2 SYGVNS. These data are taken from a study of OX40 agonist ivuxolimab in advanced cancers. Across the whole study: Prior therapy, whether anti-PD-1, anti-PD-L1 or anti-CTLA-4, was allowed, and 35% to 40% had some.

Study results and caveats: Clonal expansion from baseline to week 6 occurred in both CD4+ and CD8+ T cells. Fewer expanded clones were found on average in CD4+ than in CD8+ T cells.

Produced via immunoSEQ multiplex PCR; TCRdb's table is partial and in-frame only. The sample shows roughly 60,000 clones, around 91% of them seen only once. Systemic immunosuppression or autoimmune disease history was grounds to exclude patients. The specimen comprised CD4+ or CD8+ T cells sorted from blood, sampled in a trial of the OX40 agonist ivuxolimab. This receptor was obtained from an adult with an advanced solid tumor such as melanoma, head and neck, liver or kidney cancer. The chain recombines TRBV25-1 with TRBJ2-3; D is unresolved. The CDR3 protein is CASSDSWVTDTQYF. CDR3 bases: TGTGCCAGCAGTGATTCATGGGTTACAGATACGCAGTATTTT.